This is a list of T cell receptor beta chains from one sample in a study of blood T cell repertoires in COVID-19. TCRdb's copy holds only in-frame clones and misses some; the assay was immunoSEQ multiplex PCR. The sample records 160,000 or so clones, about 90% being singletons. The specimen sequenced was PBMCs or T cells enriched from blood (not recorded which). Receptors were obtained from a human donor with acute COVID-19. The donor label of this sample is uncertain. The CDR3 runs from the conserved cysteine through the conserved F or W. The D gene is left open where the match is weak. Size is omitted from some rows. Given values are once, few, many or a class for expanded clones.

size,D,V,J,DNA,CDR3
-,-,TRBV6-5,TRBJ2-7,TGTGCCAGCAGCCCGGATGGGGGGGCCCACTACGAGCAGTACTTC,CASSPDGGAHYEQYF
-,-,TRBV19,TRBJ2-7,TGTGCCAGTAGTTATTTTGGGCAGGGTAACGAGCAGTACTTC,CASSYFGQGNEQYF
-,-,TRBV19,TRBJ1-5,TGTGCCAGTAGTATTTCGGCCCACCGCGGGCAGCCCCAGCATTTT,CASSISAHRGQPQHF
-,-,TRBV18,TRBJ1-5,TGTGCCAGCTCACCATCCGGAGGGAAGCCCCAGCATTTT,CASSPSGGKPQHF
once,TRBD1,TRBV7-2,TRBJ2-7,TGTGCCAGCGGCAGGCAGGGGGCTTACGAGCAGTACTTC,CASGRQGAYEQYF
-,-,TRBV2,TRBJ2-2,TGTGCCAGCAGCCCTCCGCTCGGGACTCAGGAGGGGGAGCTGTTTTTT,CASSPPLGTQEGELFF
-,TRBD1,TRBV6-1,TRBJ1-2,TGTGCCAGCAGTGGCCGTAAGCCGGGTGTCGGACAGGGAAATGGCTACACCTTC,CASSGRKPGVGQGNGYTF
-,TRBD2,TRBV28,TRBJ2-2,TGTGCCAGCAGTTCCCCGACTAGCGGACCGAACACCGGGGAGCTGTTTTTT,CASSSPTSGPNTGELFF
-,-,TRBV4-1,TRBJ2-3,TGCGCCAGCAGCCAAAGAACGGGGGAGGGCACAGATACGCAGTATTTT,CASSQRTGEGTDTQYF
-,-,TRBV27,TRBJ1-1,TGTGCCAGCAGTTCCCGAACCACGAGGAACACTGAAGCTTTCTTT,CASSSRTTRNTEAFF
-,-,TRBV4-1,TRBJ2-7,TGCGCCAGCAGCCAAGTCCCGGGTTTGGATTACGAGCAGTACTTC,CASSQVPGLDYEQYF
few,-,TRBV19,TRBJ2-7,TGTGCCAGTAGTGCGGCCGGAGAGCTCTACGAGCAGTACTTC,CASSAAGELYEQYF
-,-,TRBV2,TRBJ2-7,TGTGCCAGCAAAACAAGTACCTACGAGCAGTACTTC,CASKTSTYEQYF
-,-,TRBV7-9,TRBJ1-4,TGTGCCAGCAGCCGAGGAAGTGGGGAAAAACTGTTTTTT,CASSRGSGEKLFF
once,TRBD1,TRBV7-3,TRBJ2-1,TGTGCCAGCAGCCTACCCCAAGACAGGGTTTGGTTCTTC,CASSLPQDRVWFF
-,-,TRBV27,TRBJ1-5,TGTGCCAGCAGGAGGGCCCCTAATCAGCCCCAGCATTTT,CASRRAPNQPQHF
-,TRBD2,TRBV7-2,TRBJ2-3,TGTGCCAGCAGCTTGGTCAGCGGGGGTCTAGATACGCAGTATTTT,CASSLVSGGLDTQYF
-,-,TRBV24-1,TRBJ1-1,TGTGCCACCAGTTCAGGTCCGAACACTGAAGCTTTCTTT,CATSSGPNTEAFF
-,-,TRBV27,TRBJ1-6,TGTGCCAGCAGTAGGACGGGGTATAATTCACCCCTCCACTTT,CASSRTGYNSPLHF
-,-,TRBV27,TRBJ1-2,TGTGCCAGCAGTTTAGCGGGGGGCCATGGCTACACCTTC,CASSLAGGHGYTF
once,-,TRBV7-9,TRBJ1-2,TGTGCCAGCAGCTCCAAAAGGGGGTTAGGGTATGGCTACACCTTC,CASSSKRGLGYGYTF
-,TRBD1,TRBV10-3,TRBJ1-6,TGTGCCATCAGTGATACTGACAGGGGGAATACTTCACCCCTCCACTTT,CAISDTDRGNTSPLHF
-,-,TRBV2,TRBJ2-7,TGTGCCAGCAGTGGGCCCAGCTCCTACGAGCAGTACTTC,CASSGPSSYEQYF
-,-,TRBV7-6,TRBJ1-1,TGTGCCAGCAGCTTAATAGGCCAGGGGCTGAACACTGAAGCTTTCTTT,CASSLIGQGLNTEAFF
-,-,TRBV3-1/TRBV3-2,TRBJ1-3,TGTGCCAGCAGCGCAGGGAAATCAGGAAACACCATATATTTT,CASSAGKSGNTIYF
-,-,TRBV4-1,TRBJ2-7,TGCGCCAGCAGCCAAGATCCAGGGCCAACCTACGAGCAGTACTTC,CASSQDPGPTYEQYF
-,TRBD1,TRBV2,TRBJ2-7,TGTGCCAGCAGTGTGGACAGGGGTTCCTACGAGCAGTACTTC,CASSVDRGSYEQYF